Presented here are 11 T cell receptor beta chains from one specimen sequenced in a study of blood T cell repertoires in COVID-19. Generated by immunoSEQ multiplex PCR, the TCRdb table keeps only in-frame clones and is missing some. The profile shows 200,000 to 250,000 clones, around 86% of them singletons. Sequencing was performed on peripheral blood. The receptors stem from a man between 25 and 39 years old who had recovered from COVID-19.

CDR3 amino acids: CASSRSGQTNEKLFF. For the CDR3, the DNA is TGTGCCAGCAGCCGCTCGGGACAGACTAATGAAAAACTGTTTTTT. This chain links TRBV7-3 with TRBJ1-4; 7 bases agree with TRBD1. V lost 5 bases and J lost 2; bases outside the gene matches: 5. CDR1 is SGHTA, CDR2 FQGTGA, per germline. The CDR3 contains 15 residues.

CDR3 residues: CASRIPGNSPLHF. For the CDR3, the DNA is TGTGCCAGCAGGATCCCAGGAAATTCACCCCTCCACTTT. V and J are TRBV28 and TRBJ1-6; no firm D call. V lost 6 bases and J 7 bases, leaving 10 bases between the germline ends. CDR1 and CDR2 from the germline V gene are MDHEN and SYDVKM. CDR3 size: 13 residues.

The V and J genes are TRBV7-9 and TRBJ1-4; 10 bases map to TRBD1. J was trimmed by 7 bases and V by 5 bases; bases with no gene match: 7. This CDR3 has 15 residues. Germline CDR1 is SEHNR and CDR2 is FQNEAQ (reference sequence). The CDR3 spells CASSTGTGAPEKLFF. CDR3 nucleotides: TGTGCCAGCAGCACCGGGACAGGGGCGCCTGAAAAACTGTTTTTT.

V usage is TRBV5-1 and J usage is TRBJ2-3, with TRBD1 as a possible D gene (8 bases). V was shortened by 3 bases and J by 1 base, with 15 bases between the two germline ends. The CDR3 spans 16 residues. Germline-derived CDR1 and CDR2 are SGHRS and YFSETQ. As DNA, the CDR3 is TGCGCCAGCAGCTGGACAGGGAGGGGAGGCACAGATACGCAGTATTTT. As protein: CASSWTGRGGTDTQYF. The entire variable domain, with the rest obtained from reference TRBV5-1 and TRBJ2-3, is as follows: KAGVTQTPRYLIKTRGQQVTLSCSPISGHRSVSWYQQTPGQGLQFLFEYFSETQRNKGNFPGRFSGRQFSNSRSEMNVSTLELGDSALYLCASSWTGRGGTDTQYFGPGTRLTVL.

The V gene is TRBV7-8, the J gene TRBJ1-6, with TRBD1 identical over 7 bases. CDR1 is SGHVS, CDR2 FQNEAQ, per germline. This CDR3 has 17 amino acids. V was pared by 4 bases and J by 7 bases, with 13 bases of the junction left unmatched. The CDR3 region is CASSSVRGRTGNSPLHF. In DNA, the CDR3 is TGTGCCAGCAGCTCGGTGAGGGGGCGAACGGGAAATTCACCCCTCCACTTT.

V gene TRBV5-4 combines with J gene TRBJ1-2; a weak D match, TRBD1 (5 bases). Germline CDR1 is SGHNT and CDR2 is YYREEE (reference sequence). Trimming took off 1 base at V and 3 bases at J, with 13 bases between the two ends. The length of the CDR3 is 15 residues. CDR3 in amino acids: CASSLSQGGDYGYTF. The CDR3 DNA follows: TGTGCCAGCAGCTTGAGCCAGGGAGGGGACTATGGCTACACCTTC.

V is TRBV7-6 and J is TRBJ2-3; 9 nucleotides align to TRBD2. The CDR3 loop spans 15 amino acids. V lost 3 bases to trimming and J lost 3 bases; unmatched junction nucleotides: 4. The germline V gene encodes CDR1 SGHVS and CDR2 FNYEAQ. The CDR3 DNA sequence: TGTGCCAGCAGCTTCCTAGCGGGGACTACAGATACGCAGTATTTT. Its translation is CASSFLAGTTDTQYF.

The V gene is TRBV19, the J gene TRBJ1-1, with D possibly TRBD1 on 5 matching bases. Germline V gives CDR1 LNHDA, CDR2 SQIVND (reference sequence). Trimming took 3 bases from V and 8 from J, leaving 13 bases between them. This CDR3 contains 13 residues. The CDR3 bases are TGTGCCAGTAGTATTCAGCGCGGACAAGAAGCTTTCTTT. Translation gives CASSIQRGQEAFF.

The rearrangement joins TRBV5-4 to TRBJ2-5, with 7 nucleotides matching TRBD2. CDR1 is SGHNT, CDR2 YYREEE, per germline (reference sequence). The CDR3 extends over 17 amino acids. J lost 2 bases, V lost 4 bases, and 14 bases had no gene match. The CDR3 DNA reads as TGTGCCAGCAGCCCCACCGGGCTAGCGGAGCCACAAGAGACCCAGTACTTC. It specifies CASSPTGLAEPQETQYF. Using reference TRBV5-4 and TRBJ2-5 for the parts outside the CDR3, the full variable domain is ETGVTQSPTHLIKTRGQQVTLRCSSQSGHNTVSWYQQALGQGPQFIFQYYREEENGRGNFPPRFSGLQFPNYSSELNVNALELDDSALYLCASSPTGLAEPQETQYFGPGTRLLVL.

This rearrangement joins TRBV6-5 to TRBJ2-7; D possibly corresponds to TRBD1 (6 bases). The V gene lost 8 bases and the J gene lost 7 bases, with 21 bases spanning the gap. Germline CDR1 is MNHEY and CDR2 is SVGAGI. The CDR3 runs to 14 residues. CDR3 residues: CASGRQVGIGEQYF. Here the CDR3 DNA reads TGTGCCAGCGGCCGACAGGTCGGCATAGGAGAGCAGTACTTC.

The chain has TRBV6-1 and TRBJ2-7, with 11 positions matching TRBD1. The germline CDR1 and CDR2 sequences are MNHNS and SASEGT. J lost 4 bases, V lost 3 bases, and 5 bases had no gene match. The CDR3 loop spans 15 amino acids. CDR3 DNA: TGTGCCAGCAGTGATTTCGGACAGGGGGCATACGAGCAGTACTTC. Residues: CASSDFGQGAYEQYF.